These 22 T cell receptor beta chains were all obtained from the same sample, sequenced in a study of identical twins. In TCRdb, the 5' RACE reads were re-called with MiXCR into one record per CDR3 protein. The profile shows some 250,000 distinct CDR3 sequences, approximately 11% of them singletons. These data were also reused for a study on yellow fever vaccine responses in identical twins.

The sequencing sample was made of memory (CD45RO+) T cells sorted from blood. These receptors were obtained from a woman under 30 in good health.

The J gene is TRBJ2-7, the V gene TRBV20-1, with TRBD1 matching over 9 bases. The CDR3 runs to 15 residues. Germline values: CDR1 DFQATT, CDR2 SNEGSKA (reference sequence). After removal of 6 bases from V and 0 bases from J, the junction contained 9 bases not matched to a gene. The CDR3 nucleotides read TGCAGTGCCCTTACCGGACAGGGGATCTCCTACGAGCAGTACTTC. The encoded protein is CSALTGQGISYEQYF.

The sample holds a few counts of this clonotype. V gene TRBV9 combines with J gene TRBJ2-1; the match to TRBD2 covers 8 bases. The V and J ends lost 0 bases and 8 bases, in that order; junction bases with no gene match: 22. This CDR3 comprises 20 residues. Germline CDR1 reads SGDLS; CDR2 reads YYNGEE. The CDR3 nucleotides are TGTGCCAGCAGCGTAGCTACCCTCGCGGGGGTCCCCGGGAGGGGTTATGAGCAGTTCTTC. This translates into CASSVATLAGVPGRGYEQFF.

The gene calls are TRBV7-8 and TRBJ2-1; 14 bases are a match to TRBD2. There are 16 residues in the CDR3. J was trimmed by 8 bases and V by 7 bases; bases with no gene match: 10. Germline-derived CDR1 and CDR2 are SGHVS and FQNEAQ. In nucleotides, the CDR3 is TGTGCCAGCAAGCCCCCGGGGACTAGCGGGAGCCATGAGCAGTTCTTC. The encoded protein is CASKPPGTSGSHEQFF.

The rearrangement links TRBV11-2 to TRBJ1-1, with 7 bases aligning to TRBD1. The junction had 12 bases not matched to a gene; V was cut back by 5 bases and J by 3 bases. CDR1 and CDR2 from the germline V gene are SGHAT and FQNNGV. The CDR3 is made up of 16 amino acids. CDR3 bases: TGTGCCAGCAGCCCAGTAACAGGGGTTGGGGACACTGAAGCTTTCTTT. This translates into CASSPVTGVGDTEAFF. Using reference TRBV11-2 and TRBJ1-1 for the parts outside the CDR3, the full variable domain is EAGVAQSPRYKIIEKRQSVAFWCNPISGHATLYWYQQILGQGPKLLIQFQNNGVVDDSQLPKDRFSAERLKGVDSTLKIQPAKLEDSAVYLCASSPVTGVGDTEAFFGQGTRLTVV.

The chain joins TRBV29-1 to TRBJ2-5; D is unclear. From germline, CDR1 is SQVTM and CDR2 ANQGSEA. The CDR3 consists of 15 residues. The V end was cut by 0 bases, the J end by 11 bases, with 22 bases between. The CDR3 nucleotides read TGCAGCGTTGAAGATGGGCAAATCGGAAGAATTCAGCAGTACTTC. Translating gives CSVEDGQIGRIQQYF.

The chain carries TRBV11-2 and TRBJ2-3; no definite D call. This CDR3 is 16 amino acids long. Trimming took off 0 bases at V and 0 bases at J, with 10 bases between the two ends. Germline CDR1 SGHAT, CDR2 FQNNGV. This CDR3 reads CASSLDSALSTDTQYF. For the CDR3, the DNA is TGTGCCAGCAGCTTAGACTCGGCACTAAGCACAGATACGCAGTATTTT.

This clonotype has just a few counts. CDR3 in amino acids: CASSRILAVQETQYF. The CDR3 nucleotides read TGTGCCAGCAGCCGGATACTAGCGGTACAAGAGACCCAGTACTTC. The chain couples TRBV4-2 to TRBJ2-5; the match to TRBD2 covers 8 bases. The CDR3 loop spans 15 amino acids. The junction had 6 bases not matched to a gene; V was cut back by 4 bases and J by 2 bases. Germline loops: CDR1 LGHNA, CDR2 YNFKEQ.

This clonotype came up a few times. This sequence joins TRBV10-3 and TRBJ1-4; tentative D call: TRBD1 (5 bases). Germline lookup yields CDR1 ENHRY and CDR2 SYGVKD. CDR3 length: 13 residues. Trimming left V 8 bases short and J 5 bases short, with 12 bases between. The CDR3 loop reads CAISGTENEKLFF. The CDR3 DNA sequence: TGTGCCATCTCCGGGACGGAGAATGAAAAACTGTTTTTT.

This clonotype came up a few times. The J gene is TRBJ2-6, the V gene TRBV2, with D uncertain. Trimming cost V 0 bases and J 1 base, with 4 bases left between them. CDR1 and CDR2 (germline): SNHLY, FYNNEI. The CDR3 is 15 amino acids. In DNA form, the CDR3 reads TGTGCCAGCAGTGAAGCCAGGTCTGGGGCCAACGTCCTGACTTTC. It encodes CASSEARSGANVLTF.

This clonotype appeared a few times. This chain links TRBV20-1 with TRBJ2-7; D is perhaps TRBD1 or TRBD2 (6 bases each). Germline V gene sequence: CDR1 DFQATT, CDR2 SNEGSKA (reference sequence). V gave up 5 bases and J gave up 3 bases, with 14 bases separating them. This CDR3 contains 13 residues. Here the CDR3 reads CSAPRDTNYEQYF. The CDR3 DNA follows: TGCAGTGCTCCGCGGGACACCAACTACGAGCAGTACTTC.

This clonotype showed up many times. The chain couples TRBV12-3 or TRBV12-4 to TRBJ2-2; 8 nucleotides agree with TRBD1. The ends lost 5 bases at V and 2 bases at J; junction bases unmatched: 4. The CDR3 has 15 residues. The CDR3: CASSPGTGNTGELFF. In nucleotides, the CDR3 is TGTGCCAGCAGTCCCGGGACAGGCAACACCGGGGAGCTGTTTTTT.

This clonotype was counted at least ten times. For the CDR3, the DNA is TGTGCCAGCAGCTTCCGGGACCAAAGGGGGGAACAGTACTTC. This codes for CASSFRDQRGEQYF. This chain uses TRBV7-2 with TRBJ2-4; D might be TRBD1 or TRBD2, each matching 6 bases. In germline, CDR1 is SGHTA, CDR2 FQGNSA. The CDR3 totals 14 residues. Deletions cut 3 bases from V and 13 bases from J, with 19 bases between. Looking up the rest from reference TRBV7-2 and TRBJ2-4 gives the full variable domain: GAGVSQSPSNKVTEKGKDVELRCDPISGHTALYWYRQSLGQGLEFLIYFQGNSAPDKSGLPSDRFSAERTGGSVSTLTIQRTQQEDSAVYLCASSFRDQRGEQYFGAGTRLSVL.

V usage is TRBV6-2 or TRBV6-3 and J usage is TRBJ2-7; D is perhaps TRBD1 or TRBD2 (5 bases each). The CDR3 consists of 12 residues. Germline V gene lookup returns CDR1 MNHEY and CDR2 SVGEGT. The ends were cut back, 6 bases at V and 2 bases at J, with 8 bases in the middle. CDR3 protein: CASRRDPYEQYF. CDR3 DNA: TGTGCCAGCAGACGGGACCCCTACGAGCAGTACTTC.

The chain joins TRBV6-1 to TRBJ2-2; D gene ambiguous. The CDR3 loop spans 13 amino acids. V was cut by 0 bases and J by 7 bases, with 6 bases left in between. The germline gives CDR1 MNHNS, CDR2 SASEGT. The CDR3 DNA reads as TGTGCCAGCAGTGAAGCGTGGCTCGGGGAGCTGTTTTTT. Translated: CASSEAWLGELFF.

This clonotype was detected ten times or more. For the CDR3, the DNA is TGTGCCAGCAGTGCCGGGACGGGAAGCACAGATACGCAGTATTTT. It yields the protein CASSAGTGSTDTQYF. The chain employs TRBV12-3 or TRBV12-4 and TRBJ2-3; D assignment may be TRBD1 or TRBD2 (5 bases each). V was clipped by 5 bases and J by 0 bases, with 12 bases between them. The CDR3 sequence is 15 residues long.

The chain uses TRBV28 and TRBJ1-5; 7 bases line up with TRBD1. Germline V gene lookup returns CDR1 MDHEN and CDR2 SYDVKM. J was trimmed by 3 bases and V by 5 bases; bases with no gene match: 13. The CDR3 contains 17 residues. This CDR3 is CASSPDPGQLTNQPQHF. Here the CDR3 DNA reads TGTGCCAGCAGTCCTGACCCGGGACAGCTAACCAATCAGCCCCAGCATTTT.

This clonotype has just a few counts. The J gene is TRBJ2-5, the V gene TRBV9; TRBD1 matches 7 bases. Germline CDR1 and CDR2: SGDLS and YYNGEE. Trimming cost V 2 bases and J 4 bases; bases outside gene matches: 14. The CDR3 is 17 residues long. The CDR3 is CASSVGSRQGARETQYF. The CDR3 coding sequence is TGTGCCAGCAGCGTGGGATCCCGACAGGGCGCGCGAGAGACCCAGTACTTC.

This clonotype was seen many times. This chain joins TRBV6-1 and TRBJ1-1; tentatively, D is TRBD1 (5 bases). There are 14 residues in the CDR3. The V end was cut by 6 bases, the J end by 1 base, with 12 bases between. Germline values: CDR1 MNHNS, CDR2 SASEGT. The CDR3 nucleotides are TGTGCCAGCAGGAGGGCAGGGAGGAACACTGAAGCTTTCTTT. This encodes CASRRAGRNTEAFF.

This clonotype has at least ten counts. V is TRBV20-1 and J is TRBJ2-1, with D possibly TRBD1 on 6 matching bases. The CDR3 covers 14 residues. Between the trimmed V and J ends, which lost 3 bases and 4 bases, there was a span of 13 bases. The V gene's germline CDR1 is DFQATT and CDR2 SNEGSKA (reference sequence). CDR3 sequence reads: CSARAFGQYNEQFF. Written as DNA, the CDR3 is TGCAGTGCTAGGGCCTTCGGACAGTACAATGAGCAGTTCTTC.

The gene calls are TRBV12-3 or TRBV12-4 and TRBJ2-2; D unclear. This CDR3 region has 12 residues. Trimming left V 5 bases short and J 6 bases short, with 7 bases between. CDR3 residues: CASSPNPGELFF. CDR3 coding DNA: TGTGCCAGCAGTCCCAACCCCGGGGAGCTGTTTTTT.

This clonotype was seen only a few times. This CDR3 is CASSQAGARNGVTKNIQYF. DNA of the CDR3: TGTGCCAGCAGCCAAGCCGGGGCGCGAAACGGCGTAACCAAAAACATTCAGTACTTC. The genes are TRBV4-2 and TRBJ2-4; the D call may be TRBD1 or TRBD2 (5 bases each). The germline CDR1 and CDR2 sequences are LGHNA and YNFKEQ. Trimming removed 1 base from V and 2 bases from J, with 21 bases in between. There are 19 residues in the CDR3.

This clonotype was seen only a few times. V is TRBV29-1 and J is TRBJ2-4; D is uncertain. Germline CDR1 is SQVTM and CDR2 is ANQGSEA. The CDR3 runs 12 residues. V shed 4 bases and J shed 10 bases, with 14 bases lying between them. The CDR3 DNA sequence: TGCAGCGTTGCGGTGCCAAGAGGTATTCAGTACTTC. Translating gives CSVAVPRGIQYF.